This T cell receptor beta chain was retrieved from a study of human T cells and chemical hapten exposure. Study overall: Minor pooled library volume differences mainly drove per-sample TCR yield variation.

General study points: Because they had alopecia, donors may respond immunologically unlike healthy people.

From germline, CDR1 is SGHAT and CDR2 FQNNGV. Trimming removed 0 bases from V and 7 bases from J, with 7 bases in between. The CDR3 is made up of 13 amino acids. TCRdb reprocessed the RACE reads via MiXCR and lists one record per CDR3 protein. The profile shows about 97,000 distinct CDR3 sequences, roughly a quarter of them singletons. As for this clonotype: What it binds is not known.

Time point of the sample: patch test 3, about 24 weeks after DPC sensitization. Stated treatment: therapeutic diphenylcyclopropenone sensitization with weekly scalp DPC. The donor pool consisted of alopecia patients aged 18 to 70 years, considered suitable for DPC. Sample: whole blood, taken in connection with sensitization to the hapten diphenylcyclopropenone (DPC). This receptor was taken from a man aged 40-49 years with alopecia areata. Some clones in this sample may be carry-over from other donors' samples. This chain uses TRBV11-2 with TRBJ1-5; no reliable D call. The CDR3 loop is CASSLDINQPQHF. DNA for the CDR3: TGTGCCAGCAGCTTAGATATTAACCAGCCCCAGCATTTT.